This record concerns one TCR beta chain sequence. Its cognate antigen is unknown. The V and J ends lost 2 bases and 0 bases respectively, with 11 bases between them. Germline CDR1 is MNHEY and CDR2 is SVGAGI. CDR3 length: 15 amino acids. Repertoires were generated with immunoSEQ multiplex PCR, while TCRdb's copy carries only in-frame clones and drops some. The sample lists around 37,000 clones, 83% occurring once. The sample originates from a study of OX40 agonist ivuxolimab in advanced cancers. Blood sampling took place at baseline, cycle 4 day 1, and cycle 7 day 1. Whole-study findings and limits: Expanded clones belonging to CD8+ T cells outnumbered, on average, those of CD4+. At doses 0.1 to 3.0 mg/kg, CD4+ and CD8+ clones expanded.

The receptor was isolated from an adult with an advanced solid tumor such as melanoma, head and neck, liver or kidney cancer. The input for sequencing was CD4+ or CD8+ T cells sorted from blood, taken in a trial of the OX40 agonist ivuxolimab. V gene TRBV6-5 combines with J gene TRBJ2-7; D is possibly TRBD1 (6 bases). The CDR3 nucleotides read TGTGCCAGCAGTTACACGGGACAAGCCTCCTACGAGCAGTACTTC. Its protein product is CASSYTGQASYEQYF.